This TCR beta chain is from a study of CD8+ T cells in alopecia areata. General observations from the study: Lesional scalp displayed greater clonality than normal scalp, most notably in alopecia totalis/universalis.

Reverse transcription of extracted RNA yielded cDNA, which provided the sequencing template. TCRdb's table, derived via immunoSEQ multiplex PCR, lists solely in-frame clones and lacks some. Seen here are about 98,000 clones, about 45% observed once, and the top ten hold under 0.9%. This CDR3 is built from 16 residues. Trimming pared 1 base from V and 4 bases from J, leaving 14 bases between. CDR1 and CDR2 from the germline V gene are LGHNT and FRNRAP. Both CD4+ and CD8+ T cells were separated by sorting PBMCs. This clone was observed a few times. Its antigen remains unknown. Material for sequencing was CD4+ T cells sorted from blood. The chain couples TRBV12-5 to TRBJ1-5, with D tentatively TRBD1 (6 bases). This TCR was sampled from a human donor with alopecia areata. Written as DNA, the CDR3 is TGTGCTAGTGGTTTGGCAACAGGGTGGGGAAATCAGCCCCAGCATTTT. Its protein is CASGLATGWGNQPQHF. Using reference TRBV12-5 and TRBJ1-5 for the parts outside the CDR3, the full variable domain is DARVTQTPRHKVTEMGQEVTMRCQPILGHNTVFWYRQTMMQGLELLAYFRNRAPLDDSGMPKDRFSAEMPDATLATLKIQPSEPRDSAVYFCASGLATGWGNQPQHFGDGTRLSIL.